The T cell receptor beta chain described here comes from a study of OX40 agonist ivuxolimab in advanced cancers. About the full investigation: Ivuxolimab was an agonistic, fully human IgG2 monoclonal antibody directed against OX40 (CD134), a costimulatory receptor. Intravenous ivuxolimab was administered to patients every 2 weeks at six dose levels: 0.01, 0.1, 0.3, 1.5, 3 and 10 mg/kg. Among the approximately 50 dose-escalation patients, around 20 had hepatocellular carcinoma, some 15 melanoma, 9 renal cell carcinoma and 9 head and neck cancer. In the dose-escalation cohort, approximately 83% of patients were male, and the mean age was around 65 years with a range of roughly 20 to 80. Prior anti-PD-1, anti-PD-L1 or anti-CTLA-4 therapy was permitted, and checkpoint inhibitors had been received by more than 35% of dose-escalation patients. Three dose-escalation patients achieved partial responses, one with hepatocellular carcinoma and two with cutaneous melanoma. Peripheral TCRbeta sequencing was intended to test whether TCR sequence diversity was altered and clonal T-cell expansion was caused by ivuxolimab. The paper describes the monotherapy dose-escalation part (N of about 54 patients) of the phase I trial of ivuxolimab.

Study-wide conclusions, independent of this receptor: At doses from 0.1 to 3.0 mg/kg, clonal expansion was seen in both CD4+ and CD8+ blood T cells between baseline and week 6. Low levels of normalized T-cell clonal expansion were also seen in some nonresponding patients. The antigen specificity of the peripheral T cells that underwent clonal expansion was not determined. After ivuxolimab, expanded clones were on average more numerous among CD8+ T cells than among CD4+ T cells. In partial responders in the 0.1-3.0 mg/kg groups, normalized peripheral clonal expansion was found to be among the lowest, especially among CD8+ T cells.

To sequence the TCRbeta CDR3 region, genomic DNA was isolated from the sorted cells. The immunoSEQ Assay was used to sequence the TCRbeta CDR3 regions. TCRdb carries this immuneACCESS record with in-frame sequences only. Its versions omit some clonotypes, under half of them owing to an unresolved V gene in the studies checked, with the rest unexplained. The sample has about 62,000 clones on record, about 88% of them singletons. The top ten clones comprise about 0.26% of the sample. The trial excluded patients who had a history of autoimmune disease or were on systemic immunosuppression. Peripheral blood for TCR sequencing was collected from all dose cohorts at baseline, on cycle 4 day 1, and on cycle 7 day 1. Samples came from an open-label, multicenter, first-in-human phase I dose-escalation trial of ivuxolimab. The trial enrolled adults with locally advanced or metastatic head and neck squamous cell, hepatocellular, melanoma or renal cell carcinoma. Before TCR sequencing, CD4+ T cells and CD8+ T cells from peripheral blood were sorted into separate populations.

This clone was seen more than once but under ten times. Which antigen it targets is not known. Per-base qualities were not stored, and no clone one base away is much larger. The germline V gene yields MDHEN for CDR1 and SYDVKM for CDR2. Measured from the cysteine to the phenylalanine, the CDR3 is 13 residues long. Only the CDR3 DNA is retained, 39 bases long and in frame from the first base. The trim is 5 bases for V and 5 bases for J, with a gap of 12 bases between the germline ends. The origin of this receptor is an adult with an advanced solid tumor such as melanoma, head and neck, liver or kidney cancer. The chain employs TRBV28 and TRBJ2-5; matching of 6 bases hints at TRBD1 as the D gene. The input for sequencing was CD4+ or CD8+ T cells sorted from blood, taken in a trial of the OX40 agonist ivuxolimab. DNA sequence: TGTGCCAGCAGTCAGACAGGTGCGGAGACCCAGTACTTC. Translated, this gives CASSQTGAETQYF. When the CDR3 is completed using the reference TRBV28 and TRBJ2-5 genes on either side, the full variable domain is DVKVTQSSRYLVKRTGEKVFLECVQDMDHENMFWYRQDPGLGLRLIYFSYDVKMKEKGDIPEGYSVSREKKERFSLILESASTNQTSMYLCASSQTGAETQYFGPGTRLLVL.